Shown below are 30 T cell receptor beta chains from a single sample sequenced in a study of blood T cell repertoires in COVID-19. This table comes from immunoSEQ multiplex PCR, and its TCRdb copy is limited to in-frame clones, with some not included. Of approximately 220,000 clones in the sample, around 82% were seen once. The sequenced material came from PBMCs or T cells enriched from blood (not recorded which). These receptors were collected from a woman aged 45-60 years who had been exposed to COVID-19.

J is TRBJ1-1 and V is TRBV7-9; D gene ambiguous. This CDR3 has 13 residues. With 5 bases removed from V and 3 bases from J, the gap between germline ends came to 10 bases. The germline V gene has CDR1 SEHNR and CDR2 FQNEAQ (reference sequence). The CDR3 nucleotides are TGTGCCAGCAGCCTAAGAACAGACACTGAAGCTTTCTTT. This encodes CASSLRTDTEAFF.

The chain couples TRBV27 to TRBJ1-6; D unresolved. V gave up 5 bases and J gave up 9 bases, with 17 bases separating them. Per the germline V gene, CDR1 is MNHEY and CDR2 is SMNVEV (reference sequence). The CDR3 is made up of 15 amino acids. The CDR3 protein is CASSPLGGGSSPLHF. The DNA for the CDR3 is TGTGCCAGCAGTCCTCTAGGTGGCGGTAGTTCACCCCTCCACTTT.

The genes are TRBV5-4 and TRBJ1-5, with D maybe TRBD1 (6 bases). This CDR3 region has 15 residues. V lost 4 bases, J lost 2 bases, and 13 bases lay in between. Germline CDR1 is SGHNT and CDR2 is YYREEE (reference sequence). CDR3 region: CASSKGGGGNQPQHF. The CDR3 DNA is TGTGCCAGCAGCAAGGGGGGGGGAGGCAATCAGCCCCAGCATTTT.

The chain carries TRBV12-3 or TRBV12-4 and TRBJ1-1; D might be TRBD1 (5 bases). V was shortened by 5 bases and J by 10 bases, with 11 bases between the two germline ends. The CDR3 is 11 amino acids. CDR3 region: CASSPGPGAFF. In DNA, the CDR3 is TGTGCCAGCAGTCCAGGGCCAGGAGCTTTCTTT.

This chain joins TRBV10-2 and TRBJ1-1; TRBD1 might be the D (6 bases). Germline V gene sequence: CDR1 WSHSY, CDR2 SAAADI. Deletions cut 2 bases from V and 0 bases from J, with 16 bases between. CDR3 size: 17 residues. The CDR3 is CASSEPTGSGVNTEAFF. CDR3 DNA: TGCGCCAGCAGTGAGCCTACAGGGTCCGGGGTGAACACTGAAGCTTTCTTT.

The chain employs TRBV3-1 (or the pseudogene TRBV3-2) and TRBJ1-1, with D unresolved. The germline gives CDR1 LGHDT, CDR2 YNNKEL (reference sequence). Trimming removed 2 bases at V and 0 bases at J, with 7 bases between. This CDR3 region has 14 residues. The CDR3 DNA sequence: TGTGCCAGCAGCCAAATGTCAGTGAACACTGAAGCTTTCTTT. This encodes CASSQMSVNTEAFF.

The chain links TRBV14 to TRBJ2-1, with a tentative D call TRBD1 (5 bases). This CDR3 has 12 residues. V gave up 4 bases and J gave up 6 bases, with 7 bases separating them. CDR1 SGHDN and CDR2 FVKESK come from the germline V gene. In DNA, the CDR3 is TGTGCCAGCAGCCGGCAGGGCAATGAGCAGTTCTTC. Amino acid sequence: CASSRQGNEQFF.

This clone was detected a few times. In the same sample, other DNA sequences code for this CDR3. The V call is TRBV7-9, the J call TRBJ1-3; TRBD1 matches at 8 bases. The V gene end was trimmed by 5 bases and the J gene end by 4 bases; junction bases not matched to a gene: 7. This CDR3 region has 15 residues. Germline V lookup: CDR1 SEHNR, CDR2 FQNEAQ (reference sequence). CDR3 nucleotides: TGTGCCAGCAGCCCAGGGACAGGCCCAGGAAACACCATATATTTT. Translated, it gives CASSPGTGPGNTIYF.

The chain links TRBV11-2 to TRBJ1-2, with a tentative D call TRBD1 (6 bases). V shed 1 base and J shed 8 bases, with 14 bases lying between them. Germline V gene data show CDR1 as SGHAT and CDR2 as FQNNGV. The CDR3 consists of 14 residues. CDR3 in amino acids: CASSLAGTRGGYTF. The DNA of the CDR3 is TGTGCCAGCAGCTTAGCCGGGACACGCGGGGGCTACACCTTC.

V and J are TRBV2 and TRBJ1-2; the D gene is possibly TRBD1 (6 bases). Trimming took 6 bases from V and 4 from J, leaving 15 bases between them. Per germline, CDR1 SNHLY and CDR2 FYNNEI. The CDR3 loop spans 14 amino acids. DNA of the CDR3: TGTGCCAGCAGAAGCATACAGGGCGGCTATGGCTACACCTTC. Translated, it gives CASRSIQGGYGYTF. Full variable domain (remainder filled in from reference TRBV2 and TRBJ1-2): EPEVTQTPSHQVTQMGQEVILRCVPISNHLYFYWYRQILGQKVEFLVSFYNNEISEKSEIFDDQFSVERPDGSNFTLKIRSTKLEDSAMYFCASRSIQGGYGYTFGSGTRLTVV.

For the CDR3, the DNA is TGTGCCAGCAGCGGCTCCGGGACAAATTATGGCTACACCTTC. It is translated as CASSGSGTNYGYTF. The V gene is TRBV5-6, the J gene TRBJ1-2; D may be TRBD1 (6 bases). The CDR3 runs 14 residues. The V gene's germline CDR1 is SGHDT and CDR2 YYEEEE. The V gene lost 4 bases and the J gene lost 5 bases, with 15 bases spanning the gap.

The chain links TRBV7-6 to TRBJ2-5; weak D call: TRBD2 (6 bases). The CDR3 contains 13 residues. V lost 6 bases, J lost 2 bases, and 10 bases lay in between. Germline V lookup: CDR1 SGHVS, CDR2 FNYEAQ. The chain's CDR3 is CASRGRGQETQYF. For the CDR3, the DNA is TGTGCCAGCAGGGGGCGGGGACAAGAGACCCAGTACTTC.

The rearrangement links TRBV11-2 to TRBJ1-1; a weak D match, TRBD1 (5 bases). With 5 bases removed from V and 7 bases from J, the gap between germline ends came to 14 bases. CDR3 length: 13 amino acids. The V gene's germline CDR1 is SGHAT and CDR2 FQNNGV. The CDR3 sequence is CASSASGLIEAFF. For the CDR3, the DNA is TGTGCCAGCAGCGCGTCGGGACTGATTGAAGCTTTCTTT.

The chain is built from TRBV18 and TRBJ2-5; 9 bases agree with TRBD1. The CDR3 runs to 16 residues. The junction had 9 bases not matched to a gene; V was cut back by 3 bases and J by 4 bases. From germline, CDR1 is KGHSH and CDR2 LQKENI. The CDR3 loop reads CASSPPTGGLGETQYF. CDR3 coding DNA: TGTGCCAGCTCACCCCCCACAGGGGGCCTGGGAGAGACCCAGTACTTC. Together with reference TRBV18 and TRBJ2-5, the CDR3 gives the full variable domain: NAGVMQNPRHLVRRRGQEARLRCSPMKGHSHVYWYRQLPEEGLKFMVYLQKENIIDESGMPKERFSAEFPKEGPSILRIQQVVRGDSAAYFCASSPPTGGLGETQYFGPGTRLLVL.

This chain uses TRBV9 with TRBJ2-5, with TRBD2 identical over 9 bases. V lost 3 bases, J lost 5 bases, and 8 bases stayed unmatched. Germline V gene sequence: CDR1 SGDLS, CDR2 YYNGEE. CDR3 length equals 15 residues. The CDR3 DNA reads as TGTGCCAGCAGCGGCGGGGGGGCCGGGATTGAGACCCAGTACTTC. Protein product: CASSGGGAGIETQYF.

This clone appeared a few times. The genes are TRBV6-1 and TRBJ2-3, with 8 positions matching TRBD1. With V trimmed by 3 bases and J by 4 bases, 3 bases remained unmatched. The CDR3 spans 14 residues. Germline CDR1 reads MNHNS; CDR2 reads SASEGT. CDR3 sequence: CASSEQGQADTQYF. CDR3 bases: TGTGCCAGCAGTGAGCAGGGACAGGCAGATACGCAGTATTTT.

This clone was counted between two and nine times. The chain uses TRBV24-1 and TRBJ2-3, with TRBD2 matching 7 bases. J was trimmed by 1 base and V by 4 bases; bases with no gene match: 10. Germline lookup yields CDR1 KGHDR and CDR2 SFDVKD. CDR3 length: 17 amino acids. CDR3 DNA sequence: TGTGCCACCAGTGAGCCACGGGGGGTACGGGGCACAGATACGCAGTATTTT. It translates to CATSEPRGVRGTDTQYF.

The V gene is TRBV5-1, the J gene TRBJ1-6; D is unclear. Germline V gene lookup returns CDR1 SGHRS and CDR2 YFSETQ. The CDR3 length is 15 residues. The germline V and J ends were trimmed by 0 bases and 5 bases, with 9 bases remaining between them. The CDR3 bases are TGCGCCAGCAGCTTGGCCCGGGAAAATAATTCACCCCTCCACTTT. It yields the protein CASSLARENNSPLHF.

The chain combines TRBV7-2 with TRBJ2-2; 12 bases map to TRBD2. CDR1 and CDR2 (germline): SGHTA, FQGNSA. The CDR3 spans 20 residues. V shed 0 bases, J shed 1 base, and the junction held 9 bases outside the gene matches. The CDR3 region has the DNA TGTGCCAGCAGCTTAGCGGTTGTCCTAGCGGGGGGGGTGAACACCGGGGAGCTGTTTTTT. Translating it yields CASSLAVVLAGGVNTGELFF.

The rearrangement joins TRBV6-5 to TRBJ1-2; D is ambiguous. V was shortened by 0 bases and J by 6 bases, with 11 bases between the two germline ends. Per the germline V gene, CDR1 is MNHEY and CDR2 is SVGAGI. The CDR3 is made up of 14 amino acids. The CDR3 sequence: CASSYSRGANGYTF. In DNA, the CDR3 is TGTGCCAGCAGTTACTCCCGGGGAGCTAATGGCTACACCTTC.

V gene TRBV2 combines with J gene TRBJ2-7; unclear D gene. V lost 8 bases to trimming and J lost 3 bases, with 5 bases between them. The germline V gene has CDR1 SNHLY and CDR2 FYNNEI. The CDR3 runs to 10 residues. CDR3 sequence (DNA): TGTGCCAGCTCATTCTACGAGCAGTACTTC. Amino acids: CASSFYEQYF.

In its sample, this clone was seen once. The CDR3 DNA reads TGTGCCAGTAGTCCCGGGACAGGGCTTGAAGCTTTCTTT. As protein: CASSPGTGLEAFF. The genes are TRBV19 and TRBJ1-1; 9 positions match TRBD1. CDR1 is LNHDA, CDR2 SQIVND, per germline (reference sequence). This CDR3 has 13 residues. The V and J ends lost 5 bases and 7 bases, in that order; junction bases with no gene match: 5.

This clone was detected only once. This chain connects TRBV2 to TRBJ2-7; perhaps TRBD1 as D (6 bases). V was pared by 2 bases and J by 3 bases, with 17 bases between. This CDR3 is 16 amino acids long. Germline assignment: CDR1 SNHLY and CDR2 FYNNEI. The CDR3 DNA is TGTGCCAGCAGTGAACCGAGGGTCATAGGGGGCTACGAGCAGTACTTC. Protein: CASSEPRVIGGYEQYF. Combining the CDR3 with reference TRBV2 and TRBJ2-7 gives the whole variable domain EPEVTQTPSHQVTQMGQEVILRCVPISNHLYFYWYRQILGQKVEFLVSFYNNEISEKSEIFDDQFSVERPDGSNFTLKIRSTKLEDSAMYFCASSEPRVIGGYEQYFGPGTRLTVT.

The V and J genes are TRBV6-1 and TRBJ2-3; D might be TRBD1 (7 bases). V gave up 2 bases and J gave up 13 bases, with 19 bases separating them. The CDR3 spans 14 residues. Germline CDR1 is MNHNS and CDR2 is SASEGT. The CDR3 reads CASSESGQGTAKYF. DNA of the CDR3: TGTGCCAGCAGTGAAAGCGGGCAAGGGACAGCTAAGTATTTT.

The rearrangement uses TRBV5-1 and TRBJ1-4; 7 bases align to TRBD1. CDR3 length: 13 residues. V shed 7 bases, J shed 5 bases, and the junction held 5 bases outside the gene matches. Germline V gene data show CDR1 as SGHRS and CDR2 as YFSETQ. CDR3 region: CASSGTDNEKLFF. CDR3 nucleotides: TGCGCCAGCTCCGGGACAGACAATGAAAAACTGTTTTTT.

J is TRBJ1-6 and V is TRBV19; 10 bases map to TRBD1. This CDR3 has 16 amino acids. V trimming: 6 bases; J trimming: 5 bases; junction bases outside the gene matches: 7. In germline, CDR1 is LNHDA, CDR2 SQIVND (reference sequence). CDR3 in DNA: TGTGCCAGTAGATATCCGGGACAGGGGAATAATTCACCCCTCCACTTT. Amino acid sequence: CASRYPGQGNNSPLHF. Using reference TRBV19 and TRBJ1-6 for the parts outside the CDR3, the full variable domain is DGGITQSPKYLFRKEGQNVTLSCEQNLNHDAMYWYRQDPGQGLRLIYYSQIVNDFQKGDIAEGYSVSREKKESFPLTVTSAQKNPTAFYLCASRYPGQGNNSPLHFGNGTRLTVT.

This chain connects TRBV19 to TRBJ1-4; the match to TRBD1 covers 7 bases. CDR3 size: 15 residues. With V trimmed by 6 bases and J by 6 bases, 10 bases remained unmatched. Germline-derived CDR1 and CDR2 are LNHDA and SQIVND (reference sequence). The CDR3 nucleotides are TGTGCCAGTAGAACCCAGGGGGAAAGTCATGAAAAACTGTTTTTT. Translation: CASRTQGESHEKLFF.

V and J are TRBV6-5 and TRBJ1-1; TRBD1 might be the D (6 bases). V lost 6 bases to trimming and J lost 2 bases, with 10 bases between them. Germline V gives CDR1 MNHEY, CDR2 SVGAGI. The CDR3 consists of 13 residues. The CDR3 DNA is TGTGCCAGCAGGAGAGGGGGTAACACTGAAGCTTTCTTT. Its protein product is CASRRGGNTEAFF.

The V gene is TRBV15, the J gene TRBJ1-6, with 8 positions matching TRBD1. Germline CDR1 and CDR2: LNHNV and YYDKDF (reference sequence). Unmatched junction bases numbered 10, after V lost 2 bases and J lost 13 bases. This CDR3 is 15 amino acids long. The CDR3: CATSRLRTGNDPLHF. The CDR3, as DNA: TGTGCCACCAGCAGATTGCGGACAGGGAACGATCCCCTCCACTTT. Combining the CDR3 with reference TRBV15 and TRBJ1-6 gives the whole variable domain DAMVIQNPRYQVTQFGKPVTLSCSQTLNHNVMYWYQQKSSQAPKLLFHYYDKDFNNEADTPDNFQSRRPNTSFCFLDIRSPGLGDTAMYLCATSRLRTGNDPLHFGNGTRLTVT.

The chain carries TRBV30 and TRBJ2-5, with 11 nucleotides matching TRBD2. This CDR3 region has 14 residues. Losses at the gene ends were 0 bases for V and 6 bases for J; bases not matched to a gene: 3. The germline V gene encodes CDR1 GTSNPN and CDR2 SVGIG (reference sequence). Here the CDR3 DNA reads TGTGCCTGGAGTGTACCTAGCGGGGGGCAGACCCAGTACTTC. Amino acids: CAWSVPSGGQTQYF.